These 14 T cell receptor beta chains were all obtained from the same sample, sequenced in a study of T cells and Merkel cell carcinoma outcomes. The repertoire was sequenced with immunoSEQ multiplex PCR; TCRdb's copy has only in-frame clones and lacks some. This table holds about 15,000 clones, about 87% found once. Sequences were obtained from tumor tissue from Merkel cell carcinoma. All receptors come from a human donor with Merkel cell carcinoma.

The rearrangement uses TRBV10-2 and TRBJ1-5; D remains ambiguous. Per the germline V gene, CDR1 is WSHSY and CDR2 is SAAADI. V lost 3 bases to trimming and J lost 0 bases, with 12 bases between them. The CDR3 extends over 16 amino acids. This CDR3 is CASSDNWGISNQPQHF. CDR3 bases: TGCGCCAGCAGTGATAATTGGGGAATTAGCAATCAGCCCCAGCATTTT.

The count of this clone is one. The chain is built from TRBV23-1 and TRBJ2-7, with D unresolved. TRBV23-1 falls under the ORF class, with uncertain function. This CDR3 contains 14 residues. Trimming pared 2 bases from V and 2 bases from J, leaving 10 bases between. The CDR3 coding sequence is TGCGCCAGCAGTCAACCATGGGAAACCTACGAGCAGTACTTC. The encoded protein is CASSQPWETYEQYF.

The chain uses TRBV30 and TRBJ1-6; TRBD1 agrees at 7 bases. Trimming removed 4 bases from V and 13 bases from J; junction bases left unmatched: 10. The V gene's germline CDR1 is GTSNPN and CDR2 SVGIG (reference sequence). This CDR3 has 13 amino acids. CDR3 protein: CAWNQITGDPLHF. DNA for the CDR3: TGTGCCTGGAATCAAATTACAGGGGACCCCCTCCACTTT. Based on the CDR3 plus reference TRBV30 and TRBJ1-6, the full variable domain is SQTIHQWPATLVQPVGSPLSLECTVEGTSNPNLYWYRQAAGRGLQLLFYSVGIGQISSEVPQNLSASRPQDRQFILSSKKLLLSDSGFYLCAWNQITGDPLHFGNGTRLTVT.

As DNA, the CDR3 is TGTGCCACCAGCAGAACGGGACTAGCGGCCTCCTACGAGCAGTACTTC. It is translated as CATSRTGLAASYEQYF. The chain joins TRBV15 to TRBJ2-7; 11 nucleotides align to TRBD2. V trimming: 2 bases; J trimming: 0 bases; junction bases outside the gene matches: 3. The length of the CDR3 is 16 residues. CDR1 is LNHNV and CDR2 is YYDKDF in the germline V gene (reference sequence). Variable domain in full (rest from reference TRBV15 and TRBJ2-7): DAMVIQNPRYQVTQFGKPVTLSCSQTLNHNVMYWYQQKSSQAPKLLFHYYDKDFNNEADTPDNFQSRRPNTSFCFLDIRSPGLGDTAMYLCATSRTGLAASYEQYFGPGTRLTVT.

This clone has only one observation. The rearrangement links TRBV5-1 to TRBJ1-5; TRBD1 might be the D (5 bases). V lost 4 bases, J lost 1 base, and 18 bases lay in between. The germline CDR1 and CDR2 sequences are SGHRS and YFSETQ. This CDR3 spans 17 amino acids. CDR3 region: CASSTLRDSGSNQPQHF. CDR3 coding DNA: TGCGCCAGCAGCACCCTTCGGGACTCCGGGAGCAATCAGCCCCAGCATTTT.

The chain carries TRBV5-1 and TRBJ1-4; the D is unclear. Trimming removed 0 bases at V and 3 bases at J, with 6 bases between. The CDR3 length is 14 residues. Germline V CDR1 and CDR2: SGHRS, YFSETQ. This CDR3 reads CASSLERANEKLFF. Here the CDR3 DNA reads TGCGCCAGCAGCTTGGAACGGGCTAATGAAAAACTGTTTTTT.

The rearrangement links TRBV6-5 to TRBJ2-7; TRBD1 matches at 10 bases. The CDR3 is 14 amino acids. Trimming removed 6 bases from V and 8 bases from J; junction bases left unmatched: 10. Looked up from germline, CDR1 is MNHEY and CDR2 is SVGAGI. CDR3 DNA sequence: TGTGCCAGCAGCCCCGGGACAGGGGCCCCCAAGCAGTACTTC. This sequence encodes CASSPGTGAPKQYF.

As to this clone: One end of the junction is discordant with germline, which a read error may explain. The chain employs TRBV30 and TRBJ2-1; possible D gene TRBD1, 6 bases. CDR3 length: 12 amino acids. Looked up from germline, CDR1 is GTSNPN and CDR2 is SVGIG (reference sequence). The CDR3: CVWSDNRVKQFF. The CDR3 nucleotides read TGTGTCTGGAGTGACAACAGGGTAAAGCAGTTCTTC. The entire variable domain, with the rest obtained from reference TRBV30 and TRBJ2-1, is as follows: SQTIHQWPATLVQPVGSPLSLECTVEGTSNPNLYWYRQAAGRGLQLLFYSVGIGQISSEVPQNLSASRPQDRQFILSSKKLLLSDSGFYLCVWSDNRVKQFFGPGTRLTVL.

V is TRBV6-5 and J is TRBJ1-1; tentatively, D is TRBD1 (6 bases). Trimming took 6 bases from V and 5 from J, leaving 16 bases between them. CDR3 length equals 14 residues. Germline assignment: CDR1 MNHEY and CDR2 SVGAGI. The CDR3: CASRYLQGGTEAFF. DNA for the CDR3: TGTGCCAGCAGGTACCTACAGGGTGGTACTGAAGCTTTCTTT.

The genes are TRBV6-1 and TRBJ2-1, with D hard to call. CDR3 size: 13 residues. Germline V lookup: CDR1 MNHNS, CDR2 SASEGT. Deletions cut 0 bases from V and 2 bases from J, with 2 bases between. The CDR3 DNA sequence: TGTGCCAGCAGTGAAGCGGCCTACAATGAGCAGTTCTTC. This encodes CASSEAAYNEQFF.

This rearrangement joins TRBV10-1 to TRBJ1-1; 7 positions match TRBD1. The germline V gene has CDR1 WNHNN and CDR2 SYGVQD (reference sequence). Germline trimming cut 7 bases from V and 5 bases from J; bases unmatched to any gene: 7. The CDR3 length is 13 residues. CDR3 sequence reads: CASKEGARTEAFF. Here the CDR3 DNA reads TGCGCCAGCAAGGAGGGGGCGAGAACTGAAGCTTTCTTT.

The chain uses TRBV6-1 and TRBJ1-6; D is perhaps TRBD1 (6 bases). CDR3 size: 15 residues. Germline loops: CDR1 MNHNS, CDR2 SASEGT. The V and J ends lost 3 bases and 5 bases respectively, with 11 bases between them. The CDR3 nucleotides are TGTGCCAGCAGTGAGAGGACAGACAATAATTCACCCCTCCACTTT. Protein: CASSERTDNNSPLHF.

With regard to this clone: Other DNA variants within this sample encode the same CDR3. The chain combines TRBV11-1 with TRBJ2-7, with TRBD1 matching over 8 bases. The trim removed 1 base at V and 6 bases at J, leaving 5 bases unmatched. The CDR3 runs to 14 residues. CDR1 SGHAT and CDR2 FQDESV come from the germline V gene (reference sequence). The CDR3: CASSLGTGTREQYF. CDR3 nucleotides: TGTGCCAGCAGCTTAGGGACAGGGACTCGCGAGCAGTACTTC.

The V and J genes are TRBV13 and TRBJ1-3; D gene unclear. The CDR3 totals 13 residues. Trimming removed 5 bases from V and 4 bases from J, with 9 bases in between. Germline V gene data show CDR1 as PRHDT and CDR2 as FYEKMQ (reference sequence). Here the CDR3 reads CASSEDGGNTIYF. The DNA for the CDR3 is TGTGCCAGCAGCGAGGACGGCGGAAACACCATATATTTT.